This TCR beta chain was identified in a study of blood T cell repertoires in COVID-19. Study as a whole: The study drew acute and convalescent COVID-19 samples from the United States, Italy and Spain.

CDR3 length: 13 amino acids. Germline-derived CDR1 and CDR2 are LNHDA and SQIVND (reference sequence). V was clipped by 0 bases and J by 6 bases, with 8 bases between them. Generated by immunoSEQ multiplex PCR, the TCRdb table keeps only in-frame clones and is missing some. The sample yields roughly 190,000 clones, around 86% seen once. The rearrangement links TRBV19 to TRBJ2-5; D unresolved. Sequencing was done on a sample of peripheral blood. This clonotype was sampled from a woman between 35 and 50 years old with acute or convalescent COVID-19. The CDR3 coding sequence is TGTGCCAGTAGTATAGATCGCAGTCAGACCCAGTACTTC. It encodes CASSIDRSQTQYF. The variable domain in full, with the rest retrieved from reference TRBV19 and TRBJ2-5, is DGGITQSPKYLFRKEGQNVTLSCEQNLNHDAMYWYRQDPGQGLRLIYYSQIVNDFQKGDIAEGYSVSREKKESFPLTVTSAQKNPTAFYLCASSIDRSQTQYFGPGTRLLVL.